By share of the sample, the clone carrying this T cell receptor beta chain is medium-sized. The antigen is not known. This specimen comes from a study of spatial heterogeneity in lung cancer. On the study more broadly: Alpha-chain sequences were consistently detected less often than beta-chain sequences. More than nine raw reads, on average, carried each unique TCR and UMI combination.

MiXCR was run by TCRdb on the 5' RACE reads, yielding one entry per CDR3 protein. This table holds 16,000 or so distinct CDR3 sequences, 4.5% to 7% found once. The time point here: sample taken at primary tumor resection. Samples were donated by 72 untreated early-stage non-small cell lung cancer patients. Study-level findings and limits: For expanded intratumoral alpha and beta TCRs, counts tracked tumor mutation counts.

Germline V gene sequence: CDR1 MDHEN, CDR2 SYDVKM. This CDR3 is built from 12 residues. V lost 5 bases, J lost 1 base, and 6 bases lay in between. V is TRBV28 and J is TRBJ2-7; tentative D call: TRBD1 (6 bases). This TCR derives from a female donor with early-stage non-small cell lung cancer. The sample was lung tumor tissue, taken at surgery. The CDR3 protein is CASSTGSYEQYF. The DNA for the CDR3 is TGTGCCAGCAGTACAGGGTCCTACGAGCAGTACTTC.